One T cell receptor (beta chain) is described in this entry. This sample also contains other DNA sequences that code for the same CDR3. The sample originates from a study of blood T cell repertoires in COVID-19. About the research overall: Researchers got acute and convalescent COVID-19 samples from the United States, Italy and Spain.

How the authors handled the data: Researchers report that nucleated cell counts were estimated from reference gene primer amplification. Some clones are missing from TCRdb's copy, which holds only in-frame ones; the method was immunoSEQ multiplex PCR. From that table come the V and J calls and clone size; the DNA was used to work out D and trimming. The table lists about 360,000 clones, 80% to 90% of them singletons. Germline-derived CDR1 and CDR2 are MNHEY and SMNVEV (reference sequence). Trimming removed 0 bases from V and 0 bases from J; junction bases left unmatched: 1. The CDR3 has 15 residues. The V and J genes are TRBV27 and TRBJ2-7; 8 bases fit TRBD1. This TCR was sampled from an older woman with COVID-19, enrolled during active disease. The sequenced material came from peripheral blood. The CDR3: CASSLSGQGSYEQYF. The CDR3 DNA is TGTGCCAGCAGTTTATCCGGACAGGGCTCCTACGAGCAGTACTTC.